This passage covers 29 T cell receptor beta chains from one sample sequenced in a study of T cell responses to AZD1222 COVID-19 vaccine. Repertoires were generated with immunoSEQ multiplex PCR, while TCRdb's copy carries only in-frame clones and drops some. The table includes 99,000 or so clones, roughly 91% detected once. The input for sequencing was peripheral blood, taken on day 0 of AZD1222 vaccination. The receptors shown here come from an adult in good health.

This CDR3 reads CASSPPGLAGDEQYF. The CDR3 nucleotides read TGTGCCAGCTCACCACCCGGACTAGCGGGGGACGAGCAGTACTTC. The J gene is TRBJ2-7, the V gene TRBV18; 13 bases line up with TRBD2. The CDR3 has 15 amino acids. Germline CDR1 and CDR2: KGHSH and LQKENI. V shed 0 bases, J shed 5 bases, and the junction held 1 base outside the gene matches. Complete variable domain (other parts from reference TRBV18 and TRBJ2-7): NAGVMQNPRHLVRRRGQEARLRCSPMKGHSHVYWYRQLPEEGLKFMVYLQKENIIDESGMPKERFSAEFPKEGPSILRIQQVVRGDSAAYFCASSPPGLAGDEQYFGPGTRLTVT.

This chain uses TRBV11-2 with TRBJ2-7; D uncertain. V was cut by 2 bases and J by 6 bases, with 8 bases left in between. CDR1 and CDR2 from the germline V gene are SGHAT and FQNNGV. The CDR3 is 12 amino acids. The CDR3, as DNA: TGTGCCAGCAGCTTATCTGTACGCGAGCAGTACTTC. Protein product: CASSLSVREQYF.

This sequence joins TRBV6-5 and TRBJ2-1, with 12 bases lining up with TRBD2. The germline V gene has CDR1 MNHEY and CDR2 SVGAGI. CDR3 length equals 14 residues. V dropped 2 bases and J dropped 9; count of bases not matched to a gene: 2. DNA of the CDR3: TGTGCCAGCAGTTACGCTAGCGGGAGGGGTGAGCAGTTCTTC. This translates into CASSYASGRGEQFF.

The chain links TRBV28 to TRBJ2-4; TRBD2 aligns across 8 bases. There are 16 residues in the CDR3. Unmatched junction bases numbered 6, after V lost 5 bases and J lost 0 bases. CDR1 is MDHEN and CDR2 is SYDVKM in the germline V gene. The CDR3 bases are TGTGCCAGCAGTGATAGCGGGACCCTAGCCAAAAACATTCAGTACTTC. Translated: CASSDSGTLAKNIQYF. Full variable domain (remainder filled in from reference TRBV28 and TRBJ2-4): DVKVTQSSRYLVKRTGEKVFLECVQDMDHENMFWYRQDPGLGLRLIYFSYDVKMKEKGDIPEGYSVSREKKERFSLILESASTNQTSMYLCASSDSGTLAKNIQYFGAGTRLSVL.

The CDR3 sequence is CASSLLGADTQYF. CDR3 nucleotides: TGTGCCAGCAGCTTACTGGGGGCAGATACGCAGTATTTT. The chain combines TRBV7-2 with TRBJ2-3; D is tentatively TRBD1 or TRBD2 (5 bases each). The germline gives CDR1 SGHTA, CDR2 FQGNSA. There are 13 residues in the CDR3. Trimming left V 2 bases short and J 4 bases short, with 7 bases between.

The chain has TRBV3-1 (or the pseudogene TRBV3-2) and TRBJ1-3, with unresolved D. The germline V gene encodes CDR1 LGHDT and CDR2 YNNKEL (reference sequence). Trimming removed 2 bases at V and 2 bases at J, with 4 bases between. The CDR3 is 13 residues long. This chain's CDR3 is CASSQPAGNTIYF. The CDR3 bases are TGTGCCAGCAGCCAACCAGCTGGAAACACCATATATTTT.

The CDR3 here is CASSPETHYGYTF. Written as DNA, the CDR3 is TGTGCCAGCTCACCAGAGACTCACTATGGCTACACCTTC. The V gene is TRBV18, the J gene TRBJ1-2; D not certain. The CDR3 has 13 residues. The germline CDR1 and CDR2 sequences are KGHSH and LQKENI. Trimming removed 2 bases at V and 3 bases at J, with 7 bases between. Full variable domain (remainder filled in from reference TRBV18 and TRBJ1-2): NAGVMQNPRHLVRRRGQEARLRCSPMKGHSHVYWYRQLPEEGLKFMVYLQKENIIDESGMPKERFSAEFPKEGPSILRIQQVVRGDSAAYFCASSPETHYGYTFGSGTRLTVV.

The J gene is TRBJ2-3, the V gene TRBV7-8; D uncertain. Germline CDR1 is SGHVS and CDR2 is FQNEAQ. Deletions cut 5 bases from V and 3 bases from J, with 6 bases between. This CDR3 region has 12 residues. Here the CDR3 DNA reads TGTGCCAGCAGCCAGAGGACAGATACGCAGTATTTT. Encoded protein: CASSQRTDTQYF. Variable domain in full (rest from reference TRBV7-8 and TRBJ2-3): GAGVSQSPRYKVAKRGQDVALRCDPISGHVSLFWYQQALGQGPEFLTYFQNEAQLDKSGLPSDRFFAERPEGSVSTLKIQRTQQEDSAVYLCASSQRTDTQYFGPGTRLTVL.

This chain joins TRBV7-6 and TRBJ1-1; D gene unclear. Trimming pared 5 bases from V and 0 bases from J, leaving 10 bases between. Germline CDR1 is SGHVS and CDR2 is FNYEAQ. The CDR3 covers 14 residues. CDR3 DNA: TGTGCCAGCAGCGTACAGATTATGAACACTGAAGCTTTCTTT. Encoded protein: CASSVQIMNTEAFF. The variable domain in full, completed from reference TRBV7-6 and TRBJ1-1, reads GAGVSQSPRYKVTKRGQDVALRCDPISGHVSLYWYRQALGQGPEFLTYFNYEAQQDKSGLPNDRFSAERPEGSISTLTIQRTEQRDSAMYRCASSVQIMNTEAFFGQGTRLTVV.

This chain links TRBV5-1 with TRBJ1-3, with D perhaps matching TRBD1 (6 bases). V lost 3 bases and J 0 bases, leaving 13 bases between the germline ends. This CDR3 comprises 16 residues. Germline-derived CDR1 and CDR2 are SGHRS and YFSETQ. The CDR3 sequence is CASSWGGTSSGNTIYF. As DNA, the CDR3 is TGCGCCAGCAGCTGGGGGGGCACGAGCTCTGGAAACACCATATATTTT.

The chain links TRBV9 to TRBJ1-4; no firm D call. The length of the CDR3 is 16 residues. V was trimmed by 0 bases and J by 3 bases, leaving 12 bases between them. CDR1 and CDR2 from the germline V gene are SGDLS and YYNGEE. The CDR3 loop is CASSVGGGLPNEKLFF. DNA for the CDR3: TGTGCCAGCAGCGTAGGTGGCGGGTTACCTAATGAAAAACTGTTTTTT.

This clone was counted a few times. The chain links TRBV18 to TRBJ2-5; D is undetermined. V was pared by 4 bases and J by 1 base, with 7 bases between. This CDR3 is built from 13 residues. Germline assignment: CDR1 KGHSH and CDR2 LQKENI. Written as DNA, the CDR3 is TGTGCCAGCTCACTAAGCCTCCAAGAGACCCAGTACTTC. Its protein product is CASSLSLQETQYF.

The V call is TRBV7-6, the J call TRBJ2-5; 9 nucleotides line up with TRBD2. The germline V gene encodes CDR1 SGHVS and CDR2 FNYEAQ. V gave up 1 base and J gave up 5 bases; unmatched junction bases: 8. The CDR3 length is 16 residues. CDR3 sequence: CASSLGGSGRFETQYF. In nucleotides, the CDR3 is TGTGCCAGCAGCTTAGGTGGTAGCGGGAGATTTGAGACCCAGTACTTC. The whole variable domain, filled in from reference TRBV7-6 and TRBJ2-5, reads GAGVSQSPRYKVTKRGQDVALRCDPISGHVSLYWYRQALGQGPEFLTYFNYEAQQDKSGLPNDRFSAERPEGSISTLTIQRTEQRDSAMYRCASSLGGSGRFETQYFGPGTRLLVL.

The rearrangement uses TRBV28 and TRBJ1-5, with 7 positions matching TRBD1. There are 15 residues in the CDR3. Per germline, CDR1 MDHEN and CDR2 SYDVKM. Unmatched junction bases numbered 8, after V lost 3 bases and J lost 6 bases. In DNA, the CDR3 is TGTGCCAGCAGTTTCCTCCGACAGGGCGGTCAGCCCCAGCATTTT. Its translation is CASSFLRQGGQPQHF.

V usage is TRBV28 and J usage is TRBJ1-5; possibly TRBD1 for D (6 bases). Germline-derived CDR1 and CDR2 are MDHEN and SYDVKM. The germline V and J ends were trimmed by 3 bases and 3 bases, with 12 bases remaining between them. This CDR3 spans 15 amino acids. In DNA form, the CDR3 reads TGTGCCAGCAGTTTGGGGGCAGTCCCCAATCAGCCCCAGCATTTT. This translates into CASSLGAVPNQPQHF.

DNA for the CDR3: TGTGCCAGCAGTGATGAGTATGGCTACACCTTC. Translated, it gives CASSDEYGYTF. This chain connects TRBV2 to TRBJ1-2, with unresolved D. The CDR3 has 11 amino acids. The germline V and J ends were trimmed by 3 bases and 5 bases, with 4 bases remaining between them. Germline CDR1 reads SNHLY; CDR2 reads FYNNEI.

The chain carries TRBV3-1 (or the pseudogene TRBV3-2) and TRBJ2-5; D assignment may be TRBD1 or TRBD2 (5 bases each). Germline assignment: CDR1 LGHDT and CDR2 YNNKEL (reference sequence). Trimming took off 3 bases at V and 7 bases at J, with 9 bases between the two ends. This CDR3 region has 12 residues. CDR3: CASSQGPGTQYF. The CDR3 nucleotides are TGTGCCAGCAGCCAGGGACCAGGGACCCAGTACTTC.

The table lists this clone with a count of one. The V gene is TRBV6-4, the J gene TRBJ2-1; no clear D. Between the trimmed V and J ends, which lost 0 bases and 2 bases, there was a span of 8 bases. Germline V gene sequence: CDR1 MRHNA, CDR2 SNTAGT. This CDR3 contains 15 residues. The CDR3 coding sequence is TGTGCCAGCAGTGACTCATTGGGTACCTACAATGAGCAGTTCTTC. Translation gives CASSDSLGTYNEQFF.

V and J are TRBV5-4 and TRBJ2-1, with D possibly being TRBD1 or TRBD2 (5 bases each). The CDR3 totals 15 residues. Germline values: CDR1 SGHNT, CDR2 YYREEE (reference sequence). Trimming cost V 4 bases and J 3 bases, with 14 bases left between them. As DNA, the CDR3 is TGTGCCAGCAGCCCGATCGGGGCCGGCTACAATGAGCAGTTCTTC. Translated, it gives CASSPIGAGYNEQFF.

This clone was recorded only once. The CDR3 sequence is CASGHGMNTEAFF. As DNA, the CDR3 is TGCGCCAGCGGTCATGGTATGAACACTGAAGCTTTCTTT. J is TRBJ1-1 and V is TRBV5-1; D is ambiguous. V was cut by 7 bases and J by 0 bases, with 10 bases left in between. The length of the CDR3 is 13 residues. In germline, CDR1 is SGHRS, CDR2 YFSETQ.

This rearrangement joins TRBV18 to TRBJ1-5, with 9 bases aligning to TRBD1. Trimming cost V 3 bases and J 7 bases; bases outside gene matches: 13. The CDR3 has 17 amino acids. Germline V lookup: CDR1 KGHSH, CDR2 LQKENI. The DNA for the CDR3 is TGTGCCAGCTCACCCAATCCTGGGACAGGGATGAGACAGCCCCAGCATTTT. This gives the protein CASSPNPGTGMRQPQHF.

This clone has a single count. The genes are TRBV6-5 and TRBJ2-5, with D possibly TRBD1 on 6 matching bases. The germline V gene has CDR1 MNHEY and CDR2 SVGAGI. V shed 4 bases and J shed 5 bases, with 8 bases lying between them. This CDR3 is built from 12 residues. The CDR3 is CASSFQGETQYF. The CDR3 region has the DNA TGTGCCAGCAGTTTTCAGGGGGAGACCCAGTACTTC.

The CDR3 region has the DNA TGTGCCAGCAGACGCGGCGGACCCGAGGAACAGCCCCAGCATTTT. Amino acid sequence: CASRRGGPEEQPQHF. The chain recombines TRBV28 with TRBJ1-5; D gene uncertain. Between the trimmed V and J ends, which lost 6 bases and 7 bases, there was a span of 19 bases. Germline-derived CDR1 and CDR2 are MDHEN and SYDVKM. This CDR3 has 15 amino acids.

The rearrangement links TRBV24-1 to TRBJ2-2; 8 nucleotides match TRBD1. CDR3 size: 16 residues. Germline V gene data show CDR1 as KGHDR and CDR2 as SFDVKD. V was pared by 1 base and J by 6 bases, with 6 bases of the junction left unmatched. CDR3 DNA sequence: TGTGCCACCAGTGATTTAGGCACAGGGGGTTCCGGGGAGCTGTTTTTT. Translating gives CATSDLGTGGSGELFF.

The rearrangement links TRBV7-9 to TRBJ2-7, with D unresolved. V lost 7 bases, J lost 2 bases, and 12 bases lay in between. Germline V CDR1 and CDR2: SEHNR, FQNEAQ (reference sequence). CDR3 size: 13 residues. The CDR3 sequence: CASTTPQTYEQYF. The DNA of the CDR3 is TGTGCCAGCACCACCCCCCAAACCTACGAGCAGTACTTC.

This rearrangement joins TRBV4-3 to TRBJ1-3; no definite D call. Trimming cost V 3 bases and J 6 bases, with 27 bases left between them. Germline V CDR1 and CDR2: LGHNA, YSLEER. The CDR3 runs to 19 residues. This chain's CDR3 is CASSHPEANLIFIENTIYF. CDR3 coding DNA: TGCGCCAGCAGCCATCCTGAGGCCAACTTAATTTTTATAGAAAACACCATATATTTT.

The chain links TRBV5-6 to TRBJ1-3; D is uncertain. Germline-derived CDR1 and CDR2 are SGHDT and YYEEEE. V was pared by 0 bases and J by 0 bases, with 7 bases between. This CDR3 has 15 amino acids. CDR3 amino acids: CASSLGRSSGNTIYF. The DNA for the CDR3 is TGTGCCAGCAGCTTGGGGCGCTCCTCTGGAAACACCATATATTTT.

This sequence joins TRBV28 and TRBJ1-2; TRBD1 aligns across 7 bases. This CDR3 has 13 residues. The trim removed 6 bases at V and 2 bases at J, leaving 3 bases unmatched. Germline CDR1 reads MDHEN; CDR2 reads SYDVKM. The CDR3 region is CASRTTGNYGYTF. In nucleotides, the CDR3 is TGTGCCAGCAGAACGACAGGGAACTATGGCTACACCTTC.

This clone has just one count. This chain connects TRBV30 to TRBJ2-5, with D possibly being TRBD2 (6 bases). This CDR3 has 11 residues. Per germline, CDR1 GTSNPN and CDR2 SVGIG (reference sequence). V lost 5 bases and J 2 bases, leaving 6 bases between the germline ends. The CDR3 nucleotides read TGTGCCTGGGCGGGACAAGAGACCCAGTACTTC. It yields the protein CAWAGQETQYF.